The clone carrying this T cell receptor (beta chain) appeared a few times. This sample was included in a study of blood T cells in healthy people across ages. Donors were systemically healthy Caucasian individuals from Russia aged roughly 6 to 100 years. Isolation recovered at least 6 million PBMCs from every sample. The CDR3 contains 17 residues. The germline CDR1 and CDR2 sequences are SGHTA and FQGNSA. Trimming took off 4 bases at V and 2 bases at J, with 18 bases between the two ends. A second PCR of roughly 6 to 12 cycles used a sample-barcoded 5' primer and a J-beta primer mix. TCRdb re-derived calls from the 5' RACE reads in MiXCR, one entry per CDR3 protein. Of roughly 2 million distinct CDR3 sequences in the sample, approximately 50% were seen once.

Sequencing was done on a sample of blood. The chain carries TRBV7-2 and TRBJ2-1; possibly TRBD1 for D (6 bases). The TCR comes from a woman in her thirties or forties in good health. CDR3 sequence (DNA): TGTGCCAGCAGCTCTCGCTCGGTGGACAGACCCTACAATGAGCAGTTCTTC. It is translated as CASSSRSVDRPYNEQFF.